One TCR beta chain is described in this entry. This record belongs to a study of shared clonotypes between healthy human individuals. Division of CD4+ cells produced a CD45RA+ naive subset and a CD45RA-negative memory subset. CDR1 SEHNR and CDR2 FQNEAQ come from the germline V gene (reference sequence). The CDR3 is made up of 15 amino acids. V was clipped by 2 bases and J by 6 bases; unmatched bases: 7. Deep was the level used in running the assay. This table comes from immunoSEQ multiplex PCR, and its TCRdb copy is limited to in-frame clones, with some not included. The sample lists over 1.4 million clones; around 97% were seen once.

This TCR was recovered from a man aged 30-40 years in good health. Material: naive CD4+ T cells sorted from blood. Regarding subset: CD45RA+ positively selected. The rearrangement uses TRBV7-9 and TRBJ2-1, with 7 positions matching TRBD1. CDR3 sequence: CASSLSWDSLNEQFF. The CDR3, as DNA: TGTGCCAGCAGCTTAAGTTGGGACAGCCTCAATGAGCAGTTCTTC. The whole variable domain, filled in from reference TRBV7-9 and TRBJ2-1, reads DTGVSQNPRHKITKRGQNVTFRCDPISEHNRLYWYRQTLGQGPEFLTYFQNEAQLEKSRLLSDRFSAERPKGSFSTLEIQRTEQGDSAMYLCASSLSWDSLNEQFFGPGTRLTVL.